What follows describes a single T cell receptor beta chain. Its antigen remains unknown. One base away lies a much larger clone, so this may be a sequencing read error. PCR involved 60 Vbeta and 13 Jbeta primers. Method: immunoSEQ multiplex PCR; TCRdb's copy keeps in-frame clones and lacks some. The sample consists of 80,000 to 100,000 clones, 65% to 85% of them appearing once. This specimen belongs to a study of cytomegalovirus exposure and HLA in healthy donors. Points from the study as a whole: Productive status was seen about 90% or about 30% of the time for most TCR beta V segments in an earlier analysis. Within the data, a cluster of highly shared sequence variants was likely a sequencing artifact. An analysis was carried out later, and it reportedly showed fewer N-insertions in an Asian-associated ancestry cluster than the approximately 670-donor mean.

These donors, healthy bone marrow donors, were studied. CDR3 length: 15 residues. Germline assignment: CDR1 MNHNS and CDR2 SASEGT. V lost 4 bases and J lost 2; bases outside the gene matches: 1. This chain connects TRBV6-1 to TRBJ2-3; 12 bases match TRBD2. The clonotype was recovered from a man in his forties in good health and CMV-seronegative. Sequencing was carried out using PBMCs. Here the CDR3 DNA reads TGTGCCAGCAGTGGGACTAGCGGGAACACAGATACGCAGTATTTT. Translating gives CASSGTSGNTDTQYF.